A selection of T cell receptor beta chains follows, all from one sample in a study of patients and donors after allogeneic stem cell transplantation. TCRdb re-analysed the RT-PCR reads in MiXCR, keeping a single row per CDR3 protein. The table has about a million distinct CDR3 sequences, approximately 18% seen once. Sequences were obtained from blood, either unsorted or a sorted T cell fraction (not recorded which). Receptors were obtained from a human donor who was either an allogeneic HSCT recipient or a stem cell or donor lymphocyte infusion donor (not recorded which). It is not recorded whose cells these are; they may come from a transplant donor. CDR3s include the opening cysteine and the closing phenylalanine or tryptophan. D genes are given only for firm matches. Clone size is stated in some rows and not others, as once, few, many or a class when expanded.

cdr3_aa: CASSFQGTDQPQHF; cdr3_nt: TGTGCCAGCAGCTTTCAGGGGACGGATCAGCCCCAGCATTTT; j_call: TRBJ1-5; v_call: TRBV7-9; d_call: .; clone_size: few
cdr3_aa: CASSLVAGGFWEQYF; cdr3_nt: TGCGCCAGCAGCTTGGTGGCGGGAGGATTCTGGGAGCAGTACTTC; j_call: TRBJ2-7; v_call: TRBV5-1; d_call: TRBD2; clone_size: .
cdr3_aa: CASSFFVAPPTDTEAFF; cdr3_nt: TGCGCCAGCAGCTTCTTCGTGGCCCCGCCGACGGACACTGAAGCTTTCTTT; j_call: TRBJ1-1; v_call: TRBV5-1; d_call: .; clone_size: .
cdr3_aa: CASSPAGFNTEAFF; cdr3_nt: TGTGCCAGCTCACCAGCAGGGTTTAACACTGAAGCTTTCTTT; j_call: TRBJ1-1; v_call: TRBV18; d_call: .; clone_size: .
cdr3_aa: CASRGPGQFQMNTEAFF; cdr3_nt: TGTGCCAGCAGAGGACCGGGACAGTTTCAGATGAACACTGAAGCTTTCTTT; j_call: TRBJ1-1; v_call: TRBV6-2/TRBV6-3; d_call: TRBD1; clone_size: few
cdr3_aa: CASSDVTDTQYF; cdr3_nt: TGTGCCAGCAGTGATGTAACAGATACGCAGTATTTT; j_call: TRBJ2-3; v_call: TRBV2; d_call: .; clone_size: few
cdr3_aa: CATSDPGREAFF; cdr3_nt: TGTGCCACCAGTGACCCGGGACGAGAAGCTTTCTTT; j_call: TRBJ1-1; v_call: TRBV24-1; d_call: .; clone_size: few
cdr3_aa: CASSVGGSINQPQHF; cdr3_nt: TGTGCCAGCAGCGTAGGAGGCAGTATCAATCAGCCCCAGCATTTT; j_call: TRBJ1-5; v_call: TRBV9; d_call: .; clone_size: few
cdr3_aa: CSPGNKVDGYTF; cdr3_nt: TGTAGCCCGGGGAATAAAGTAGACGGCTACACCTTC; j_call: TRBJ1-2; v_call: TRBV20-1; d_call: .; clone_size: .
cdr3_aa: CASSSTPRVGTNTGELFF; cdr3_nt: TGTGCCAGCAGCTCGACCCCCCGAGTGGGAACGAACACCGGGGAGCTGTTTTTT; j_call: TRBJ2-2; v_call: TRBV5-6; d_call: .; clone_size: .
cdr3_aa: CASVASSGRGGELFF; cdr3_nt: TGTGCCAGCGTGGCGTCTAGCGGGAGGGGCGGGGAGCTGTTTTTT; j_call: TRBJ2-2; v_call: TRBV7-2; d_call: TRBD2; clone_size: many
cdr3_aa: CALGSHEQYF; cdr3_nt: TGTGCCCTCGGTTCCCACGAGCAGTACTTC; j_call: TRBJ2-7; v_call: TRBV7-9; d_call: .; clone_size: few
cdr3_aa: CASSPPGGREYEQYF; cdr3_nt: TGTGCCAGCTCACCACCTGGTGGCAGGGAATACGAGCAGTACTTC; j_call: TRBJ2-7; v_call: TRBV18; d_call: .; clone_size: few
cdr3_aa: CASSEGDGYTF; cdr3_nt: TGCGCCAGCAGTGAAGGGGACGGCTACACCTTC; j_call: TRBJ1-2; v_call: TRBV10-2; d_call: .; clone_size: once
cdr3_aa: CASSLAGRGSSDTQYF; cdr3_nt: TGTGCCAGCAGCTTAGCTGGCAGGGGATCGTCAGATACGCAGTATTTT; j_call: TRBJ2-3; v_call: TRBV7-9; d_call: .; clone_size: .
cdr3_aa: CASSTAGTVADTQYF; cdr3_nt: TGTGCCAGCAGCACCGCCGGGACAGTGGCAGATACGCAGTATTTT; j_call: TRBJ2-3; v_call: TRBV9; d_call: TRBD1; clone_size: .
cdr3_aa: CASSFPGRGYNEQFF; cdr3_nt: TGTGCCAGCAGCTTTCCCGGCAGGGGGTACAATGAGCAGTTCTTC; j_call: TRBJ2-1; v_call: TRBV5-8; d_call: TRBD1; clone_size: .
cdr3_aa: CASSYAGIDGYTF; cdr3_nt: TGTGCCAGCAGTTATGCTGGGATCGACGGCTACACCTTC; j_call: TRBJ1-2; v_call: TRBV6-5; d_call: .; clone_size: .
cdr3_aa: CASNKLSLAGGRTGELFF; cdr3_nt: TGTGCCAGCAACAAACTTTCGCTAGCGGGAGGGCGCACCGGGGAGCTGTTTTTT; j_call: TRBJ2-2; v_call: TRBV11-1; d_call: TRBD2; clone_size: .
cdr3_aa: CASSFLAGVGGETQYF; cdr3_nt: TGTGCCAGCAGTTTTTTAGCGGGAGTTGGGGGAGAGACCCAGTACTTC; j_call: TRBJ2-5; v_call: TRBV12-3/TRBV12-4; d_call: TRBD2; clone_size: few
cdr3_aa: CAWSVKNEKLFF; cdr3_nt: TGTGCCTGGAGTGTGAAGAATGAAAAACTGTTTTTT; j_call: TRBJ1-4; v_call: TRBV30; d_call: .; clone_size: .
cdr3_aa: CASSARGGRELFF; cdr3_nt: TGTGCCAGCAGCGCCCGGGGCGGACGTGAGCTGTTTTTT; j_call: TRBJ2-2; v_call: TRBV7-9; d_call: .; clone_size: .
cdr3_aa: CSAREGSGDYGYTF; cdr3_nt: TGCAGTGCTAGAGAGGGGAGCGGGGACTATGGCTACACCTTC; j_call: TRBJ1-2; v_call: TRBV20-1; d_call: .; clone_size: .
cdr3_aa: CASKLGANYNEQFF; cdr3_nt: TGTGCCAGCAAGTTAGGGGCAAACTACAATGAGCAGTTCTTC; j_call: TRBJ2-1; v_call: TRBV12-3/TRBV12-4; d_call: .; clone_size: few
cdr3_aa: CASSYPETRYEQYF; cdr3_nt: TGTGCCAGCTCTTATCCAGAAACGCGCTACGAGCAGTACTTC; j_call: TRBJ2-7; v_call: TRBV28; d_call: .; clone_size: .
cdr3_aa: CASSRTGGDYGYTF; cdr3_nt: TGTGCCAGCAGCCGGACGGGAGGGGACTATGGCTACACCTTC; j_call: TRBJ1-2; v_call: TRBV6-4; d_call: .; clone_size: many